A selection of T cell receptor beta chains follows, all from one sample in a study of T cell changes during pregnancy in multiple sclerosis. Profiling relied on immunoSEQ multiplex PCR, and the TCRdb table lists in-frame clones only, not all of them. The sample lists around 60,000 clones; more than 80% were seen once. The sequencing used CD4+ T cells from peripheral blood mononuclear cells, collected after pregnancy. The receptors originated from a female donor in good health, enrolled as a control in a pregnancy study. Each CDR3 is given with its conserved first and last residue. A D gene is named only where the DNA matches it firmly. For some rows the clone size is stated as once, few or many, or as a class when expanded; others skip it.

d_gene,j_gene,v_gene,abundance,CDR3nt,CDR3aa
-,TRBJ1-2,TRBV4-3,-,TGCGCCAGCAGCCAAGAGAACTTAAACTATGGCTACACCTTC,CASSQENLNYGYTF
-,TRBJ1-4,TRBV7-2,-,TGTGCCAGCAGCTTAGCGGGAGGGTGGCGAGAAAAACTGTTTTTT,CASSLAGGWREKLFF
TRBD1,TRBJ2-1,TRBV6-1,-,TGTGCCAGCATGCGGGACAGGGACCCCTACAATGAGCAGTTCTTC,CASMRDRDPYNEQFF
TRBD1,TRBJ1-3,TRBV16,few,TGTGCCAGCAGCCAATCGAGGGGGCAAGGAAACACCATATATTTT,CASSQSRGQGNTIYF
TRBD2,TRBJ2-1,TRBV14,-,TGTGCCAGCCAACCTAGCGGGGCCTGGGAGCAGTTCTTC,CASQPSGAWEQFF
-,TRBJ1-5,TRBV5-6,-,TGTGCCAGCAGCTTGGAGGGAGGCCAGCCCCAGCATTTT,CASSLEGGQPQHF
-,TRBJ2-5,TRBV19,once,TGTGCCAGTAGTCCCCGACAGGATGGAGAGACCCAGTACTTC,CASSPRQDGETQYF
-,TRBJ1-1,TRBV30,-,TGTGCCTGGAGTCCCAGTGTCCCCGGGTTCACTGAAGCTTTCTTT,CAWSPSVPGFTEAFF
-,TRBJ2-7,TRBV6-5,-,TGTGCCGTCCTTCGAGACTCCTACGAGCAGTACTTC,CAVLRDSYEQYF
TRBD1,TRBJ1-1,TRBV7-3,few,TGTGCCAGCAGCTTACTCGGGACAGTATCATTGGCTTTCTTT,CASSLLGTVSLAFF
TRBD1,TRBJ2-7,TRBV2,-,TGTGCCAGCAGCCGGGACAGGGCTTACGAGCAGTACTTC,CASSRDRAYEQYF
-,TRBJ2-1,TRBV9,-,TGTGCCAGCAGCGGCAGCGGACCCTACAATGAGCAGTTCTTC,CASSGSGPYNEQFF
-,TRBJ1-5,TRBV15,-,TGTGCCACCAGCAGAGGGACACCCTTTAGCAATCAGCCCCAGCATTTT,CATSRGTPFSNQPQHF
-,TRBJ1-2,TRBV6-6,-,TGTGCCAGCAGTTACGAGTTGACAGCAGGTTTCTATGGCTACACCTTC,CASSYELTAGFYGYTF
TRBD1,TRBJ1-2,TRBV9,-,TGTGCCAGCAGCGCAGAGCTAGGGACAGGGCGGGGTGGCTACACCTTC,CASSAELGTGRGGYTF
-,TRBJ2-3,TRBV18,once,TGTGCCAGCTCACCTCGCGTTAGCACAGATACGCAGTATTTT,CASSPRVSTDTQYF
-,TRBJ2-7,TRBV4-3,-,TGCGCCCCCGGTCACAGCTACGAGCAGTACTTC,CAPGHSYEQYF
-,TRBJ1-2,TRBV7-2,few,TGTGCCAGCAGCCTCGCCGCGGGTGTAAGAGGTGGCTACACCTTC,CASSLAAGVRGGYTF
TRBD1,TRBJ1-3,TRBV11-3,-,TGTGCCAGCAGCTTCGACAGGGCAGGAAACACCATATATTTT,CASSFDRAGNTIYF
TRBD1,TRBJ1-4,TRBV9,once,TGTGCCAGCAGCGTCGACCCATCCTTGGACAGGGGGAATGAAAAACTGTTTTTT,CASSVDPSLDRGNEKLFF
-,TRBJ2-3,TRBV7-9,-,TGTGCCAGCAGCGAGGGAGATACGCAGTATTTT,CASSEGDTQYF
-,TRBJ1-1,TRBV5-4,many,TGTGCCAGCAGCTTCGAGCTCGAAGCTTTCTTT,CASSFELEAFF
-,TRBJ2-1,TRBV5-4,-,TGTGCCAGCAGCTATTTCCCTGACAATGAGCAGTTCTTC,CASSYFPDNEQFF
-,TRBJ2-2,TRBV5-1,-,TGCGCCAGCAGCTTGGACATTGGCACAGGGGAGCTGTTTTTT,CASSLDIGTGELFF
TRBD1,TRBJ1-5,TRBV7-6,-,TGTGCCAGCAGCTCGGGGACAGCTACAAATCAGCCCCAGCATTTT,CASSSGTATNQPQHF
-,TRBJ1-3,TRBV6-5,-,TGTGCCAGCAGTTCCAGGGGTTTTGGAAACACCATATATTTT,CASSSRGFGNTIYF
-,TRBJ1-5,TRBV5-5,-,TGTGCCAGCAGCGGGGGGGGGAGCAATCAGCCCCAGCATTTT,CASSGGGSNQPQHF
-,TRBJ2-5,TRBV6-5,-,TGTGCCAGCAGTCGTCAAGAGACCCAGTACTTC,CASSRQETQYF
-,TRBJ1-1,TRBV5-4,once,TGTGCCAGCAGCTTGGGGGGGCTACACACTGAAGCTTTCTTT,CASSLGGLHTEAFF
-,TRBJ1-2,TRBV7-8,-,TGTGCCAGCAGCTTCGACAGCTATGGCTACACCTTC,CASSFDSYGYTF
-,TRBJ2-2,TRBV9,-,TGTGCCAGCAGCGTAGACCTCGGGGAGACCGGGGAGCTGTTTTTT,CASSVDLGETGELFF
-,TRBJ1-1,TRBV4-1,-,TGCGCCAGCAGCCCGCCCGGGGTATCGAACACTGAAGCTTTCTTT,CASSPPGVSNTEAFF
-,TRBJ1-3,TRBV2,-,TGTGCCAGCGGGTTTGCGGGAACTGGAAACACCATATATTTT,CASGFAGTGNTIYF
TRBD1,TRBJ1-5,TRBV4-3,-,TGCGCCAGCAGCCAAGTAGGGGGCCGTCAGCCCCAGCATTTT,CASSQVGGRQPQHF
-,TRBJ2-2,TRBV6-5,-,TGTGCCAGCAGTTCGGGACTCGGCGGGGAGCTGTTTTTT,CASSSGLGGELFF
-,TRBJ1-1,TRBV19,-,TGTGCCAGTAAAAAAGCAGGGGCTTTGAACACTGAAGCTTTCTTT,CASKKAGALNTEAFF
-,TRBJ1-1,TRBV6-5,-,TGTGCCAGCAAAAATTCCGATTTAGGGGCTGAAGCTTTCTTT,CASKNSDLGAEAFF
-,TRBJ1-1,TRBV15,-,TGTGCCACCAGCAGGATGATACGGGAGAACACTGAAGCTTTCTTT,CATSRMIRENTEAFF
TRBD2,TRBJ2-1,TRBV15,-,TGTGCCACCAGCAGAGATTTAGCGGGGGCTGTTGAGCAGTTCTTC,CATSRDLAGAVEQFF
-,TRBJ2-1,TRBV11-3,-,TGTGCCAGCAGCTTAGTTGCAAGCCTCCGAGAGCAGTTCTTC,CASSLVASLREQFF
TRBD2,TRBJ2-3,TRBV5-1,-,TGCGCCAGCAGCTTGTTACCGCGGGGGGGCCCAGATACGCAGTATTTT,CASSLLPRGGPDTQYF
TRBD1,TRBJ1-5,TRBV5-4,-,TGTGCCAGCAGTAGGACAGGGGATGGTCAGCCCCAGCATTTT,CASSRTGDGQPQHF
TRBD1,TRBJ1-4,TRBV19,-,TGTGCCAGTAGCAAACCACAGGGGGCAACTAATGAAAAACTGTTTTTT,CASSKPQGATNEKLFF
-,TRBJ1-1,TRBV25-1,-,TGTGCCAGCAGTGGCCGATTAGAGGGAGGGGGGACTGAAGCTTTCTTT,CASSGRLEGGGTEAFF
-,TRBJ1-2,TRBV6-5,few,TGTGCCAGCAGTTACTCCGCTAGGGGATGGAACTATGGCTACACCTTC,CASSYSARGWNYGYTF
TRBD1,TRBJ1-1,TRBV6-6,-,TGTGCCAGCAGTCCCACAGGGGGAATAGCAGCTTTCTTT,CASSPTGGIAAFF
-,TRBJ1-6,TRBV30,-,TGTGCCTGGAGTGTACGGAGGGGAGGATCACCCCTCCACTTT,CAWSVRRGGSPLHF
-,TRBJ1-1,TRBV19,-,TGTGCCAGTAGCACGACAGTGAACACTGAAGCTTTCTTT,CASSTTVNTEAFF
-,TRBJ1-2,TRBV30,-,TGTGCCTGGACAAGCACTCGGGTTAACTATGGCTACACCTTC,CAWTSTRVNYGYTF
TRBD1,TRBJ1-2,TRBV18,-,TGTGCCAGCTCACCAGAAGTCCCGGGACAGGGGAGGAACTATGGCTACACCTTC,CASSPEVPGQGRNYGYTF
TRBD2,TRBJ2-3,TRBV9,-,TGTGCCAGCAGCGTAGAGGCTAGCGGGGTGCATACGCAGTATTTT,CASSVEASGVHTQYF
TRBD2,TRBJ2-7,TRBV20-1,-,TGCAGTGCTAGGGGGGGGGACGAGCAGTACTTC,CSARGGDEQYF
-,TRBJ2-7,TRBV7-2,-,TGTGCCAGCAGAGACGCCACTAGTTTCCACGAGCAGTACTTC,CASRDATSFHEQYF
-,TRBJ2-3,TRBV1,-,TGCACCAGCACCCCGTTCCCATTCCGGGGGGGTTCCACAGATACGCAGTATTTT,CTSTPFPFRGGSTDTQYF
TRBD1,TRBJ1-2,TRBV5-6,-,TGTGCCAGCAGCTATATCGACAGGGGATCTAACTATGGCTACACCTTC,CASSYIDRGSNYGYTF
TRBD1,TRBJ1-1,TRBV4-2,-,TGTGCCAGCAGCCATCCATCCCGGGACAGGAACACTGAAGCTTTCTTT,CASSHPSRDRNTEAFF
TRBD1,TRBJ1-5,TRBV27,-,TGTGCCAGCAGCCAGGACAGGGTGGATCAGCCCCAGCATTTT,CASSQDRVDQPQHF
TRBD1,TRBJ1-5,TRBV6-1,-,TGTGCCAGCAGAACCGGGACAGGGGGCAATCAGCCCCAGCATTTT,CASRTGTGGNQPQHF
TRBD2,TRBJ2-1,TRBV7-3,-,TGTGCCAGCGCTAGCGGGGGGGATCTATATGAGCAGTTCTTC,CASASGGDLYEQFF